One and the same sample provided the 21 T cell receptor beta chains below, sequenced in a study of naive and memory T cell subsets. Four PCR rounds used nested alpha and beta constant region primers plus the SP2 primer. TCRdb processed the 5' RACE reads anew with MiXCR; each CDR3 protein has one entry. Here the sample spans about 48,000 distinct CDR3 sequences, about 4.5% being singletons. A UMI-containing oligonucleotide was joined by 3' ligation to the TCR cDNA template. The receptors were sampled from a female donor in good health.

This clonotype was counted ten times or more. The rearrangement uses TRBV7-2 and TRBJ2-7; 10 nucleotides align to TRBD2. Germline-derived CDR1 and CDR2 are SGHTA and FQGNSA. The CDR3 covers 13 residues. After removal of 8 bases from V and 3 bases from J, the junction contained 4 bases not matched to a gene. DNA for the CDR3: TGTGCCAGCGCGACTAGCGGGTTCTACGAGCAGTACTTC. It translates to CASATSGFYEQYF.

This clonotype was observed at least ten times. This sequence joins TRBV12-3 or TRBV12-4 and TRBJ2-1; D is ambiguous. The CDR3 is 11 amino acids. V was shortened by 4 bases and J by 7 bases, with 5 bases between the two germline ends. The CDR3 sequence is CASSYRNEQFF. Written as DNA, the CDR3 is TGTGCCAGCAGTTATAGGAATGAGCAGTTCTTC.

This clonotype showed up many times. The chain recombines TRBV7-9 with TRBJ2-5; D not resolved. The length of the CDR3 is 12 residues. Between the trimmed V and J ends, which lost 1 base and 0 bases, there was a span of 0 bases. The V gene's germline CDR1 is SEHNR and CDR2 FQNEAQ (reference sequence). This CDR3 is CASSLDQETQYF. DNA for the CDR3: TGTGCCAGCAGCTTAGACCAAGAGACCCAGTACTTC.

The CDR3 bases are TGTGCCAGCAGCATTAGGGGCTCTGGGGCCAACGTCCTGACTTTC. It codes for CASSIRGSGANVLTF. The chain joins TRBV6-2 or TRBV6-3 to TRBJ2-6; TRBD1 might be the D (5 bases). The V and J ends lost 6 bases and 0 bases respectively, with 9 bases between them. The germline V gene encodes CDR1 MNHEY and CDR2 SVGEGT. This CDR3 region has 15 residues.

This clonotype has a count of ten or more. V usage is TRBV6-2 or TRBV6-3 and J usage is TRBJ2-7, with 13 bases aligning to TRBD2. Germline V gives CDR1 MNHEY, CDR2 SVGEGT. The J segment lost 5 bases and the V segment lost 11 bases, leaving 9 bases of the junction unmatched. This CDR3 region has 14 residues. CDR3: CAGRTSGSHDEQYF. The CDR3 DNA reads TGTGCCGGACGGACTAGCGGGAGTCACGACGAGCAGTACTTC.

In its sample, this clonotype was seen many times. The V call is TRBV6-6, the J call TRBJ1-1; the D is unclear. V was trimmed by 7 bases and J by 8 bases, leaving 11 bases between them. The CDR3 has 11 residues. The germline CDR1 and CDR2 sequences are MNHNY and SVGAGI (reference sequence). CDR3 in DNA: TGTGCCAGCATTACAATCAGGGAAGCTTTCTTT. Encoded protein: CASITIREAFF.

The chain recombines TRBV5-1 with TRBJ2-1; tentatively, D is TRBD2 (6 bases). CDR1 is SGHRS, CDR2 YFSETQ, per germline. V lost 1 base and J 3 bases, leaving 17 bases between the germline ends. The CDR3 has 17 amino acids. CDR3 loop: CASSLYVRRDFYNEQFF. The CDR3 DNA reads TGCGCCAGCAGCTTGTATGTTCGGAGGGACTTCTACAATGAGCAGTTCTTC.

The chain employs TRBV4-2 and TRBJ2-5; 11 bases are shared with TRBD2. The CDR3 has 16 amino acids. Per the germline V gene, CDR1 is LGHNA and CDR2 is YNFKEQ. The junction had 6 bases not matched to a gene; V was cut back by 0 bases and J by 6 bases. The CDR3 region has the DNA TGTGCCAGCAGCCAAGAGGTAGCGGGAGGGCCGCAGACCCAGTACTTC. This codes for CASSQEVAGGPQTQYF.

This clonotype came up many times. The gene calls are TRBV20-1 and TRBJ2-7; the D gene is possibly TRBD1 (5 bases). The CDR3 is 12 amino acids. Germline V gene data show CDR1 as DFQATT and CDR2 as SNEGSKA (reference sequence). CDR3 nucleotide sequence: TGCAGGCCCAGGGTATACTCCTACGAGCAGTACTTC. The encoded protein is CRPRVYSYEQYF.

This clonotype was recorded many times. The chain carries TRBV25-1 and TRBJ1-2; D ambiguous. CDR1 and CDR2 from the germline V gene are MGHDK and SYGVNS. V was shortened by 6 bases and J by 5 bases, with 7 bases between the two germline ends. The CDR3 runs to 11 residues. CDR3 amino acids: CASSSGYGYTF. The CDR3 DNA sequence: TGTGCCAGCAGCTCGGGGTATGGCTACACCTTC.

This clonotype was found many times. The chain employs TRBV7-2 and TRBJ2-7; TRBD1 agrees at 7 bases. Per the germline V gene, CDR1 is SGHTA and CDR2 is FQGNSA. The CDR3 spans 15 residues. The V gene end was trimmed by 5 bases and the J gene end by 1 base; junction bases not matched to a gene: 8. CDR3 sequence: CASSLAPGQSYEQYF. In nucleotides, the CDR3 is TGTGCCAGCAGCCTGGCCCCGGGACAGTCCTACGAGCAGTACTTC.

This clonotype has a count of ten or more. The J gene is TRBJ2-3, the V gene TRBV28; 7 positions agree with TRBD2. Germline V gene lookup returns CDR1 MDHEN and CDR2 SYDVKM. CDR3 size: 16 residues. Trimming cost V 3 bases and J 2 bases; bases outside gene matches: 8. The CDR3 DNA is TGTGCCAGCAGTTTGATGACGGGAGGCTCCACAGATACGCAGTATTTT. This translates into CASSLMTGGSTDTQYF.

At least ten counts were recorded for this clonotype. The chain has TRBV20-1 and TRBJ2-7, with D perhaps matching TRBD1 (5 bases). The CDR3 has 11 amino acids. CDR1 is DFQATT and CDR2 is SNEGSKA in the germline V gene (reference sequence). Between the trimmed V and J ends, which lost 5 bases and 4 bases, there was a span of 9 bases. The CDR3 loop is CSAGTGYEQYF. CDR3 DNA sequence: TGCAGTGCTGGAACAGGATACGAGCAGTACTTC.

The sample holds many counts of this clonotype. The rearrangement joins TRBV7-2 to TRBJ2-2; D call uncertain. This CDR3 has 13 residues. With 2 bases removed from V and 3 bases from J, the gap between germline ends came to 4 bases. Per the germline V gene, CDR1 is SGHTA and CDR2 is FQGNSA. The CDR3 is CASSLSHTGELFF. CDR3 nucleotide sequence: TGTGCCAGCAGCTTATCCCACACCGGGGAGCTGTTTTTT.

This clonotype was observed many times. The chain employs TRBV6-6 and TRBJ1-4; the match to TRBD1 covers 10 bases. Germline V gene data show CDR1 as MNHNY and CDR2 as SVGAGI (reference sequence). This CDR3 is built from 17 residues. Trimming at V came to 5 bases and at J to 0 bases, leaving 6 bases not matched to a gene. The CDR3 protein is CASSPRTGGATNEKLFF. As DNA, the CDR3 is TGTGCCAGCAGTCCCCGGACAGGGGGTGCAACTAATGAAAAACTGTTTTTT.

This chain joins TRBV7-6 and TRBJ2-5, with 11 bases fitting TRBD2. Unmatched junction bases numbered 7, after V lost 1 base and J lost 6 bases. The CDR3 has 16 residues. Germline V gene lookup returns CDR1 SGHVS and CDR2 FNYEAQ. The CDR3 DNA reads TGTGCCAGCAGCTTAGTAGTACTAGCGGGAGTACAGACCCAGTACTTC. Protein product: CASSLVVLAGVQTQYF.

The chain couples TRBV20-1 to TRBJ2-1; 12 bases line up with TRBD2. Trimming took 1 base from V and 10 from J; bases not matched to a gene: 8. The germline V gene has CDR1 DFQATT and CDR2 SNEGSKA (reference sequence). CDR3 length: 15 residues. The CDR3 region has the DNA TGCAGTGCTAGAGGACTAGCGGGAGATTTAGGGGAGCAGTTCTTC. It specifies CSARGLAGDLGEQFF.

This clonotype has a count of ten or more. The rearrangement joins TRBV18 to TRBJ2-6; 7 bases line up with TRBD1. With V trimmed by 0 bases and J by 0 bases, 2 bases remained unmatched. CDR3 length equals 17 residues. Germline assignment: CDR1 KGHSH and CDR2 LQKENI. The CDR3 here is CASSPPGQISGANVLTF. The DNA of the CDR3 is TGTGCCAGCTCACCACCGGGACAGATCTCTGGGGCCAACGTCCTGACTTTC.

This clonotype was counted ten times or more. V and J are TRBV5-1 and TRBJ2-1; TRBD2 is a possible D gene (6 bases). Per germline, CDR1 SGHRS and CDR2 YFSETQ. The CDR3 spans 15 residues. The V end was cut by 1 base, the J end by 3 bases, with 11 bases between. CDR3 amino acids: CASSLTSQDYNEQFF. CDR3 nucleotides: TGCGCCAGCAGCTTGACTAGCCAGGACTACAATGAGCAGTTCTTC.

This clonotype was seen ten or more times. The chain combines TRBV28 with TRBJ2-6; D uncertain. There are 13 residues in the CDR3. Trimming pared 3 bases from V and 11 bases from J, leaving 11 bases between. Germline assignment: CDR1 MDHEN and CDR2 SYDVKM. The CDR3 reads CASSFSGHYVLTF. DNA of the CDR3: TGTGCCAGCAGTTTCTCCGGGCACTACGTCCTGACTTTC.

This chain joins TRBV7-3 and TRBJ2-3; 9 bases are a match to TRBD2. The trim removed 5 bases at V and 1 base at J, leaving 4 bases unmatched. The CDR3 has 15 residues. Germline CDR1 SGHTA, CDR2 FQGTGA. CDR3 sequence reads: CASSKWTSGTDTQYF. CDR3 nucleotide sequence: TGTGCCAGCAGCAAATGGACTAGCGGCACAGATACGCAGTATTTT.